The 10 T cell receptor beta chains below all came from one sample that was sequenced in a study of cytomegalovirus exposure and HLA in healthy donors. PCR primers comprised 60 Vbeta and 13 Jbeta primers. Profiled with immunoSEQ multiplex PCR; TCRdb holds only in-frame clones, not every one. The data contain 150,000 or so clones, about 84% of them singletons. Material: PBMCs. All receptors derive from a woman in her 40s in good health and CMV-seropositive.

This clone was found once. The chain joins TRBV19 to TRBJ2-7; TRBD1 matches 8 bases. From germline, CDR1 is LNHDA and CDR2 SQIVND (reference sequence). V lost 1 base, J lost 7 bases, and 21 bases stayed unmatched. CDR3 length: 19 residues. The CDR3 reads CASSIAAGGAMYSRREQYF. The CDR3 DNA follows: TGTGCCAGTAGTATAGCTGCAGGGGGCGCTATGTACTCTCGGAGGGAGCAGTACTTC.

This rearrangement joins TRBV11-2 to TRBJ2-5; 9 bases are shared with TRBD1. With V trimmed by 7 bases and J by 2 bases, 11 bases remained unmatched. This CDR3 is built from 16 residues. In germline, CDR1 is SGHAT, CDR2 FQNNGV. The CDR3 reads CASTYSSGQGQETQYF. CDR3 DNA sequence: TGTGCCAGCACGTACTCCTCCGGACAGGGGCAAGAGACCCAGTACTTC.

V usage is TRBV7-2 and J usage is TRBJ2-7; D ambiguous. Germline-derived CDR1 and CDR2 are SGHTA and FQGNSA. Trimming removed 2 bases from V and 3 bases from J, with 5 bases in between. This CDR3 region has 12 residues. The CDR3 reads CASSLNGYEQYF. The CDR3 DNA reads TGTGCCAGCAGCTTAAACGGCTACGAGCAGTACTTC.

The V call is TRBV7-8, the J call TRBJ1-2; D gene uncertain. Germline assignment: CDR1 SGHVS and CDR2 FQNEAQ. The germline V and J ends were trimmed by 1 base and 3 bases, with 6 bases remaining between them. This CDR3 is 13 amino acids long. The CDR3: CASSLGADYGYTF. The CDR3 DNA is TGTGCCAGCAGCTTAGGGGCAGACTATGGCTACACCTTC.

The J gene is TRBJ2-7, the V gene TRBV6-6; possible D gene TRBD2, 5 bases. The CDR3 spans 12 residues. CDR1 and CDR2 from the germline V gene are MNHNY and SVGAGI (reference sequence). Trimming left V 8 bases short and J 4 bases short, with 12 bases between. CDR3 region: CASGTRVYEQYF. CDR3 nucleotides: TGTGCCAGCGGTACTAGAGTTTACGAGCAGTACTTC.

DNA for the CDR3: TGTGCCAGCAGTTACGGAGGAGAGGGCGGCAATCAGCCCCAGCATTTT. Translated, it gives CASSYGGEGGNQPQHF. The J gene is TRBJ1-5, the V gene TRBV6-5; D not certain. The germline V gene has CDR1 MNHEY and CDR2 SVGAGI. Trimming cost V 2 bases and J 2 bases, with 13 bases left between them. CDR3 length: 16 amino acids.

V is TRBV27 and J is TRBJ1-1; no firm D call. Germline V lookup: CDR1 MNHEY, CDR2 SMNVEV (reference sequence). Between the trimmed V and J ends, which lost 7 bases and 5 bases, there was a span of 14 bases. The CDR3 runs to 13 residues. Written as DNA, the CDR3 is TGTGCCAGCAATGGAGGGAGGGTGACTGAAGCTTTCTTT. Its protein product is CASNGGRVTEAFF.

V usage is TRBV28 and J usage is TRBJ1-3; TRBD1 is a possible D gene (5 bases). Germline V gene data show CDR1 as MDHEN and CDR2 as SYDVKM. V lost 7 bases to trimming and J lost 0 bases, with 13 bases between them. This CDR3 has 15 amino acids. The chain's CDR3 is CASNPTGGSGNTIYF. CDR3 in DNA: TGTGCCAGCAACCCAACGGGGGGCTCTGGAAACACCATATATTTT.

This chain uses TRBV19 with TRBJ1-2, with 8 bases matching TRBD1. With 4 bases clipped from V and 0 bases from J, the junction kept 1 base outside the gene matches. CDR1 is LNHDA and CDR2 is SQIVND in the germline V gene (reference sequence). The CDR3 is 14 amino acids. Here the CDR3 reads CASSRGQANYGYTF. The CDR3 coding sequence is TGTGCCAGTAGTAGGGGACAGGCTAACTATGGCTACACCTTC.

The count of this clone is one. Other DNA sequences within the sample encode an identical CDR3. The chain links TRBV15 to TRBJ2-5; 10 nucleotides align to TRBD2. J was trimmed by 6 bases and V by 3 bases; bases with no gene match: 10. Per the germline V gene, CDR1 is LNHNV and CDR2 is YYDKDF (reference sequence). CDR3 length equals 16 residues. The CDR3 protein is CATSREGLAGVKTQYF. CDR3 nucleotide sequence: TGTGCCACCAGCAGGGAGGGGCTAGCGGGAGTTAAGACCCAGTACTTC. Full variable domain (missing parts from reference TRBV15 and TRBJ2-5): DAMVIQNPRYQVTQFGKPVTLSCSQTLNHNVMYWYQQKSSQAPKLLFHYYDKDFNNEADTPDNFQSRRPNTSFCFLDIRSPGLGDTAMYLCATSREGLAGVKTQYFGPGTRLLVL.